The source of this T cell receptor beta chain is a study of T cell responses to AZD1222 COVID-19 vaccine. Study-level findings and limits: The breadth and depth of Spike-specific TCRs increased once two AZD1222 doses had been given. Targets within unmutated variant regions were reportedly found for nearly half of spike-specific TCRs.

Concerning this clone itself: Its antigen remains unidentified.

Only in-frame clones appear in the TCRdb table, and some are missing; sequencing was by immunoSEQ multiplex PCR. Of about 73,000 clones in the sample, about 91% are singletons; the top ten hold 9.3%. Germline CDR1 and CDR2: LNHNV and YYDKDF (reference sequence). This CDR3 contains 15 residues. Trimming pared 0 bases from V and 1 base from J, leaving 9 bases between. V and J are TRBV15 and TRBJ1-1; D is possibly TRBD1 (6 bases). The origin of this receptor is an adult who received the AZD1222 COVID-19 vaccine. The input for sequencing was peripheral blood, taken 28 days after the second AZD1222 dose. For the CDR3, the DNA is TGTGCCACCAGCAGAGAAGACAGGAGGAACACTGAAGCTTTCTTT. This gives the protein CATSREDRRNTEAFF.